The rows below give T cell receptor beta chains drawn from one sample of a study of blood T cell repertoires in COVID-19. Generated by immunoSEQ multiplex PCR, the TCRdb table keeps only in-frame clones and is missing some. Seen here are a few hundred thousand clones, roughly 84% observed once, and the top ten hold 6.8%. Source material: PBMCs or T cells enriched from blood (not recorded which). These receptors were obtained from a woman aged 40 to 50 who had recovered from COVID-19. CDR3s include the opening cysteine and the closing phenylalanine or tryptophan. D genes are given only for firm matches. Not all rows give a size; the values are once, few, many and, for expanded clones, a class.

size	D	V	J	CDR3	DNA
.	TRBD1	TRBV27	TRBJ1-6	CASSLQGHNSPLHF	TGTGCCAGCAGTCTACAGGGGCATAATTCACCCCTCCACTTT
.	TRBD2	TRBV7-2	TRBJ2-5	CASSRFGGSPETQYF	TGTGCCAGCAGCCGGTTCGGCGGGAGCCCAGAGACCCAGTACTTC
medium-sized	TRBD2	TRBV7-2	TRBJ2-1	CASSLAPAGGRDEQFF	TGTGCCAGCAGCTTAGCGCCAGCGGGAGGACGGGATGAGCAGTTCTTC
.	TRBD2	TRBV19	TRBJ2-2	CASSIDTLSGRTLLIGELFF	TGTGCCAGTAGTATAGATACCCTCAGCGGGAGGACCCTTTTGATCGGGGAGCTGTTTTTT
once	.	TRBV29-1	TRBJ1-2	CSVDGQTSDYGYTF	TGCAGCGTGGACGGACAGACCTCCGATTATGGCTACACCTTC
.	.	TRBV9	TRBJ1-4	CASSPGGGQVEKLFF	TGTGCCAGCAGCCCCGGGGGGGGGCAGGTTGAAAAACTGTTTTTT
.	TRBD1	TRBV6-5	TRBJ1-2	CASSPRGRYYGYTF	TGTGCCAGCAGTCCCAGGGGGCGCTACTATGGCTACACCTTC
.	TRBD2	TRBV30	TRBJ2-1	CAWSVVVAGGPGGYNEQFF	TGTGCCTGGAGTGTTGTGGTAGCGGGAGGGCCAGGGGGTTACAATGAGCAGTTCTTC
.	.	TRBV19	TRBJ2-1	CASSIQGSYNEQFF	TGTGCCAGTAGTATTCAGGGCTCCTACAATGAGCAGTTCTTC
.	TRBD1	TRBV7-3	TRBJ2-5	CASSWDRQETQYF	TGTGCCAGCAGCTGGGACAGACAAGAGACCCAGTACTTC
.	TRBD1	TRBV19	TRBJ1-1	CASSEGQEATGAFF	TGTGCCAGTAGTGAGGGACAGGAGGCGACGGGAGCTTTCTTT
.	TRBD2	TRBV19	TRBJ2-5	CASSNGRASLWETQYF	TGTGCCAGTAGTAACGGGAGGGCCTCTCTGTGGGAGACCCAGTACTTC